This entry is about one T cell receptor (beta chain). Its specificity is unknown. Primers included in the PCR were 60 Vbeta and 13 Jbeta primers. The protocol was immunoSEQ multiplex PCR, while the TCRdb copy is restricted to in-frame clones and leaves out a portion. The sample consists of roughly 140,000 clones, 75% to 80% of them appearing once. The data derive from a study of cytomegalovirus exposure and HLA in healthy donors. Broader study findings: It was assumed in the presence/absence analyses that sequencing depth was roughly uniform across donors. Reports showed the classifier diagnosing cytomegalovirus status with high specificity and sensitivity. Highly shared variants forming one cluster were likely a sequencing artifact.

CDR3 length: 13 residues. From germline, CDR1 is SQVTM and CDR2 ANQGSEA. V was clipped by 4 bases and J by 1 base, with 10 bases between them. This TCR came from a woman in her twenties or thirties in good health and CMV-seronegative. The chain recombines TRBV29-1 with TRBJ1-1; TRBD1 is a possible D gene (5 bases). Source material: PBMCs. The CDR3 DNA is TGCAGCGTTGTAGGGGCTCGGAACACTGAAGCTTTCTTT. Translation gives CSVVGARNTEAFF. Using reference TRBV29-1 and TRBJ1-1 for the parts outside the CDR3, the full variable domain is SAVISQKPSRDICQRGTSLTIQCQVDSQVTMMFWYRQQPGQSLTLIATANQGSEATYESGFVIDKFPISRPNLTFSTLTVSNMSPEDSSIYLCSVVGARNTEAFFGQGTRLTVV.